This T cell receptor beta chain originates from a study of blood T cell dynamics during melanoma immunotherapy. Time point given: week 3, after first cycle of checkpoint inhibitor. Blood was drawn before treatment and at week 3 after checkpoint blockade. Patients had no prior systemic cancer treatment, immunosuppressants or other active cancers. Sequenced by immunoSEQ multiplex PCR; TCRdb stores in-frame clones only, minus some. The data contain around 12,000 clones, more than 75% of them seen just once; the ten biggest clones take up around 0.18%. Study-wide results and caveats: Cell-free DNA CDR3 sequences most resembled the immune-effector CD8+ subset, which was also most clonal. Clones driving repertoire changes may be melanoma-specific or general immune activation.

The germline CDR1 and CDR2 sequences are LNHDA and SQIVND (reference sequence). The V and J ends lost 0 bases and 7 bases respectively, with 9 bases between them. This CDR3 region has 13 residues. Remarks on this clone: Its antigen remains unknown.

The rearrangement links TRBV19 to TRBJ1-1; D unclear. The sequencing here drew on effector memory CD8+ T cells from blood, taken from a patient treated with checkpoint blockade. The clonotype originates from a human donor with melanoma. In DNA, the CDR3 is TGTGCCAGTAGTATAGATCTATCTAATGAAGCTTTCTTT. Its translation is CASSIDLSNEAFF.